This T cell receptor (beta chain) was recorded in a study of T cells after yellow fever vaccination. On the study more broadly: Those fractions that held only low numbers of cells were prepared using the SMART-Seq v4 Ultra Low Input RNA kit.

General study findings and limits: Booster sampling recovered most clones from primary vaccination (around 97% CD4, around 88% CD8). Secondary responses were weaker yet peaked faster, day 5 versus 15.

This clonotype has only a few counts. No antigen is known for it. The germline V gene has CDR1 ENHRY and CDR2 SYGVKD. The V end was cut by 6 bases, the J end by 3 bases, with 12 bases between. The CDR3 consists of 14 residues. Synthesis of TCR cDNA relied on 5'RACE template switching, which attached a universal primer site and UMIs. TCRdb itself ran the 5' RACE reads through MiXCR, one entry per CDR3 protein. This sample has about 260,000 distinct CDR3 sequences, with roughly 4.8% found just once. The gene calls are TRBV10-3 and TRBJ1-3; tentatively, D is TRBD1 (6 bases). Sequenced material: CD4+ T cells sorted from PBMCs, taken on the day of the yellow fever booster vaccination. This TCR came from a man between 18 and 29 years old who received the YFV17D yellow fever vaccine. CDR3 residues: CAIRADRSGNTIYF. DNA for the CDR3: TGTGCCATCAGGGCAGACAGGAGTGGAAACACCATATATTTT.